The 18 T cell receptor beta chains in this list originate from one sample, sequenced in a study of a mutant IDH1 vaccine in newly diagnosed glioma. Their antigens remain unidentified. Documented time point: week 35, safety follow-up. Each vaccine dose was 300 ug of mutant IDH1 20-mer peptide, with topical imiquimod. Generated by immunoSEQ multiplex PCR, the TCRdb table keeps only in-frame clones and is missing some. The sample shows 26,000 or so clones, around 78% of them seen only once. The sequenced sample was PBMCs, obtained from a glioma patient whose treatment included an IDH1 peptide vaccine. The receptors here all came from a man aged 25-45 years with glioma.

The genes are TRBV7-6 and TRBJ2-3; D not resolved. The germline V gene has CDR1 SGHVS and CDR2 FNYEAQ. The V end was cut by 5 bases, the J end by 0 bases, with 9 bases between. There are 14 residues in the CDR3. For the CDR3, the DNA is TGTGCCAGCAGCCCAGAGGCCAGCACAGATACGCAGTATTTT. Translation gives CASSPEASTDTQYF.

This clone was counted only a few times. The CDR3 nucleotides are TGTGCCTGGGGAGAGGGGGGTAAAGCTTTCTTT. Translated: CAWGEGGKAFF. The gene calls are TRBV30 and TRBJ1-1; TRBD1 is a possible D gene (6 bases). The germline gives CDR1 GTSNPN, CDR2 SVGIG (reference sequence). The CDR3 has 11 residues. V was cut by 5 bases and J by 9 bases, with 13 bases left in between.

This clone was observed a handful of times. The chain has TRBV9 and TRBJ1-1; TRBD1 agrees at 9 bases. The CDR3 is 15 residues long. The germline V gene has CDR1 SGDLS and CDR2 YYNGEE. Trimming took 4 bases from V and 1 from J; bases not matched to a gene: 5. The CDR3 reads CASSPMTGGNTEAFF. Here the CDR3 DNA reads TGTGCCAGCAGCCCGATGACAGGGGGGAACACTGAAGCTTTCTTT.

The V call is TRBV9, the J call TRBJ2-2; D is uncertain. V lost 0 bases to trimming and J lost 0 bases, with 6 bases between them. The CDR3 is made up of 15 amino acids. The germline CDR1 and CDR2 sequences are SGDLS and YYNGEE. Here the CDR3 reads CASSVGGANTGELFF. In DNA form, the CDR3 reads TGTGCCAGCAGCGTAGGAGGCGCGAACACCGGGGAGCTGTTTTTT.

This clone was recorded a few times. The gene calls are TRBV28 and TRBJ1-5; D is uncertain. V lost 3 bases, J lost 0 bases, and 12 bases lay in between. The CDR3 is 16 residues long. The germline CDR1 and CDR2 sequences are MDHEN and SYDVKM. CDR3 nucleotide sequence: TGTGCCAGCAGTTTTCTAGGCAAGGTTAGCAATCAGCCCCAGCATTTT. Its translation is CASSFLGKVSNQPQHF.

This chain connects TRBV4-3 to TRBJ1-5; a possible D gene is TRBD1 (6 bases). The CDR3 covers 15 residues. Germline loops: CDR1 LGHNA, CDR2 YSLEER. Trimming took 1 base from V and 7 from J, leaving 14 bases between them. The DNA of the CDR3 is TGCGCCAGCAGCCAAGGTTTGAAGGGGGGCCAGCCCCAGCATTTT. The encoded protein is CASSQGLKGGQPQHF.

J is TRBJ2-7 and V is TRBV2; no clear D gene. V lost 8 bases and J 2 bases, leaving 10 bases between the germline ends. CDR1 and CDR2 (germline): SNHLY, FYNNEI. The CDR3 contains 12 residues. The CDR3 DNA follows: TGTGCCAGCTTGCAGAAAGCCTACGAGCAGTACTTC. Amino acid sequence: CASLQKAYEQYF.

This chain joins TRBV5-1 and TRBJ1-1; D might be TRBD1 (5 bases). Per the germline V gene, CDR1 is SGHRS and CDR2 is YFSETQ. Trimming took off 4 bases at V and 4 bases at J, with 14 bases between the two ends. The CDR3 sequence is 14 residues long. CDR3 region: CASSQRQQSTEAFF. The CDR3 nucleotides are TGCGCCAGCAGCCAGAGACAGCAGAGCACTGAAGCTTTCTTT.

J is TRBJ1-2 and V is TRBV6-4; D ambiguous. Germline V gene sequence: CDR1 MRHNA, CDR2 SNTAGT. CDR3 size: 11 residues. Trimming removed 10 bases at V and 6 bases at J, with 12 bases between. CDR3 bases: TGTGCCACCGAGGACGGTAATGGCTACACCTTC. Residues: CATEDGNGYTF.

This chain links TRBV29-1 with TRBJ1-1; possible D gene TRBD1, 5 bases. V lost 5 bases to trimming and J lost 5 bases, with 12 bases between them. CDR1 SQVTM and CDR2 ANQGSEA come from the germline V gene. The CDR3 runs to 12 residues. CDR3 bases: TGCAGCGTTATCCCCAGGGATACTGAAGCTTTCTTT. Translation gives CSVIPRDTEAFF.

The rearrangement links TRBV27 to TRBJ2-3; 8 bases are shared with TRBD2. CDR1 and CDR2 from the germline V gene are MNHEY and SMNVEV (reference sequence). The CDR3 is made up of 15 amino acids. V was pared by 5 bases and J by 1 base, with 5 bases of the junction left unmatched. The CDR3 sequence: CASSHPTSGTDTQYF. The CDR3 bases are TGTGCCAGCAGTCACCCGACTAGCGGCACAGATACGCAGTATTTT.

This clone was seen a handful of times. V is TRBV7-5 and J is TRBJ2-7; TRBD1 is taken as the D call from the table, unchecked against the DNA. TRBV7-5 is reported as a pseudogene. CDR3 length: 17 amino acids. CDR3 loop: CVRSLDSPWTGEDEQYF. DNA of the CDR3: TGTGTCAGAAGCTTAGACTCACCGTGGACAGGGGAGGACGAGCAGTACTTC.

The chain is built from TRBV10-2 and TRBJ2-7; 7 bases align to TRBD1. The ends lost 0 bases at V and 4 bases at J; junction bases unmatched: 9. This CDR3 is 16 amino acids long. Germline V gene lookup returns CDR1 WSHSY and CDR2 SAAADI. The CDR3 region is CASSESNPGQTYEQYF. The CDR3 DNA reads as TGCGCCAGCAGTGAGTCGAACCCGGGACAGACATACGAGCAGTACTTC.

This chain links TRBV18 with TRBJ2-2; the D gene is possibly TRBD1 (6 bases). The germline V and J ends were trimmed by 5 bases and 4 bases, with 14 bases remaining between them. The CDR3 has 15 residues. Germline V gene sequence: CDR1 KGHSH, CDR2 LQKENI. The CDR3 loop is CASSTKRTATGELFF. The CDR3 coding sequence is TGTGCCAGCTCAACCAAACGGACAGCCACCGGGGAGCTGTTTTTT.

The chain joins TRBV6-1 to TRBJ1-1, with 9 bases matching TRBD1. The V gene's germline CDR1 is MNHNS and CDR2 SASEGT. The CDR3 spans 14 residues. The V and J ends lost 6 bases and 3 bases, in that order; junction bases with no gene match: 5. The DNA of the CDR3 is TGTGCCAGCAGATTACGGACAGGGGACACTGAAGCTTTCTTT. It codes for CASRLRTGDTEAFF.

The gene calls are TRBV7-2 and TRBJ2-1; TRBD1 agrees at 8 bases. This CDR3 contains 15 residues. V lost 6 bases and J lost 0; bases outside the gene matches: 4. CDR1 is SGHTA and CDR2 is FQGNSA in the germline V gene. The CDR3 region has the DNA TGTGCCAGCAGTTCTACAGGGGGCTCCTACAATGAGCAGTTCTTC. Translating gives CASSSTGGSYNEQFF.

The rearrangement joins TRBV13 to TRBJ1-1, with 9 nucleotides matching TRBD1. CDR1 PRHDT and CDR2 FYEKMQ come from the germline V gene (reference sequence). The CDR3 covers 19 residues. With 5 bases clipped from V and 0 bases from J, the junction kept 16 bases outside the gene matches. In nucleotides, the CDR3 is TGTGCCAGCAGCCATTACCGGGACAGGGACGGGGGGGTGAACACTGAAGCTTTCTTT. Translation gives CASSHYRDRDGGVNTEAFF.

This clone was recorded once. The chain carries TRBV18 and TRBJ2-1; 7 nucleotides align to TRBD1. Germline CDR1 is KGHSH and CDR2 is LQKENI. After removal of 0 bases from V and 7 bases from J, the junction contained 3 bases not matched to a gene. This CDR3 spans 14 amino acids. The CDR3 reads CASSPPDRFNEQFF. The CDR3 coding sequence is TGTGCCAGCTCACCACCGGACAGGTTTAATGAGCAGTTCTTC.